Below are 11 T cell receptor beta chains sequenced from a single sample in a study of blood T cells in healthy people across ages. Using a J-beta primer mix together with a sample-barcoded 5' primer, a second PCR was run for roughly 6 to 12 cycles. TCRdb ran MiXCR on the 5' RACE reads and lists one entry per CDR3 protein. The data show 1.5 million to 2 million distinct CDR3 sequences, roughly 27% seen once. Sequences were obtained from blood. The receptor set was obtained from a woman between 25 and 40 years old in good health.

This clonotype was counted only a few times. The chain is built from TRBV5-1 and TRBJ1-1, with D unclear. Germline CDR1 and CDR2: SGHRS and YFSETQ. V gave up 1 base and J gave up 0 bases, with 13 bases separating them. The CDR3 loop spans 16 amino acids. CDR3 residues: CASSLIGNGMNTEAFF. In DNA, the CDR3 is TGCGCCAGCAGCTTGATAGGCAACGGCATGAACACTGAAGCTTTCTTT.

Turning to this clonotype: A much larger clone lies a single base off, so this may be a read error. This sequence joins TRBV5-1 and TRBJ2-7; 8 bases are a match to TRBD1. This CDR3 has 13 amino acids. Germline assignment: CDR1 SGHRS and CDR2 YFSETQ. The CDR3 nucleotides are TGCGCCAGCAGCGGGGACAGGCTCTACGGGCAGTACTTC. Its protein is CASSGDRLYGQYF.

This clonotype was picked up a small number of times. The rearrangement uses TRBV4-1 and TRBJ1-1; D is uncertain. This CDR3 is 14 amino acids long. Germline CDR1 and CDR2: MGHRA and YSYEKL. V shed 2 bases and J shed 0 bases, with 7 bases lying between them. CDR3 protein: CASSQPTMNTEAFF. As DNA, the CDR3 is TGCGCCAGCAGCCAACCGACTATGAACACTGAAGCTTTCTTT.

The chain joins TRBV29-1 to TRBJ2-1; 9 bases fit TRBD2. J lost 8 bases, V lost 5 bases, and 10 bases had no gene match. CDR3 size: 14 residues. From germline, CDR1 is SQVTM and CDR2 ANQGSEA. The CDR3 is CSVLSSGVGYEQFF. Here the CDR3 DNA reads TGCAGCGTTCTCTCTAGCGGGGTGGGCTATGAGCAGTTCTTC.

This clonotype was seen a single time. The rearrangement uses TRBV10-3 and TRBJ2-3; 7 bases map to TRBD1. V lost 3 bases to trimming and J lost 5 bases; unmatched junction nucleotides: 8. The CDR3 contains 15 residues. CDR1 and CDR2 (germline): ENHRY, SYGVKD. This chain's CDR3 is CAISDSQGLRDTQYF. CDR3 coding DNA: TGTGCCATCAGTGATTCACAGGGGTTGAGAGATACGCAGTATTTT.

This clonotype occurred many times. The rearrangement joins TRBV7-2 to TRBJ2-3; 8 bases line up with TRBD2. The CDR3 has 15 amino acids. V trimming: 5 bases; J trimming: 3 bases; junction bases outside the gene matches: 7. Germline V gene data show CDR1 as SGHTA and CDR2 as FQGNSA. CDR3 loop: CASSPVGLDTDTQYF. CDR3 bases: TGTGCCAGCAGCCCAGTGGGACTAGATACAGATACGCAGTATTTT.

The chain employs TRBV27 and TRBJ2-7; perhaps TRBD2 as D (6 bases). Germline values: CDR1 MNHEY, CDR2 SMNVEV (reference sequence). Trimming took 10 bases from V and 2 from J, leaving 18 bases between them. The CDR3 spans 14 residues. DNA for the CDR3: TGTGCCACCACTAGTGTAGCGGCGGCCTACGAGCAGTACTTC. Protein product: CATTSVAAAYEQYF.

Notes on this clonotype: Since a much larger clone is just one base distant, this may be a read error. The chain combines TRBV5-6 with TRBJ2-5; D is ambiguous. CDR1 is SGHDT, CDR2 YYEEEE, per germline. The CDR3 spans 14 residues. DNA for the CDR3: TGTGCCAACAGCCCGAGTGGGCAGGAAAAGACCCAGTACTTC. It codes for CANSPSGQEKTQYF.

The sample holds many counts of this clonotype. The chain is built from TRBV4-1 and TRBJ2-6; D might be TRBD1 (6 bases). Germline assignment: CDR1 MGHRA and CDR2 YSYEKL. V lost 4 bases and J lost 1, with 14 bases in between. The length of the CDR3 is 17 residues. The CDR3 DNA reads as TGCGCCAGCAGCCGTGGACAGATAAGGTCTGGGGCCAACGTCCTGACTTTC. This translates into CASSRGQIRSGANVLTF.

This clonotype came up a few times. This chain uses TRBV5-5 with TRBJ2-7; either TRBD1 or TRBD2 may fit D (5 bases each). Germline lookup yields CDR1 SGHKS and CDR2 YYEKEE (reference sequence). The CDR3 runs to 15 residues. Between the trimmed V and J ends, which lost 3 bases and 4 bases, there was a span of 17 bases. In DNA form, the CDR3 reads TGTGCCAGCAGCTGGGGCCGGGGCAGCTCGTACGAGCAGTACTTC. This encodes CASSWGRGSSYEQYF.

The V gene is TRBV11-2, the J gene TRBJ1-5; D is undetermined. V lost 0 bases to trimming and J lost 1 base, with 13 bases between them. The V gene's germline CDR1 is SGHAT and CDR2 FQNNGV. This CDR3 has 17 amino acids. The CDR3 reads CASSLEGGPWSNQPQHF. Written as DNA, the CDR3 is TGTGCCAGCAGCTTAGAGGGAGGCCCTTGGAGCAATCAGCCCCAGCATTTT.